One and the same sample provided the 26 T cell receptor beta chains below, sequenced in a study of regulatory T cells in long-lasting Graves disease (dated by TCRdb to the early 2020s). The time point label for this specimen denotes: newly diagnosed GD, antithyroid drugs for less than 3 months. RNA was extracted from PBMCs in TRIzol for both TCR sequencing and RNA sequencing. Library preparation used multiplex PCR. The listed sequencing device is Illumina HiSeq 4000. TCR beta libraries were built with iRepertoire HTBI primers and Arm-PCR amplification of CDR3 regions. TCRdb reworked the public reads: Q25 trimming with fastp, MiXCR clone assembly, productive beta chains retained. Every CDR3 protein is listed once, alongside the most common genes and DNA of its rows. The sample data list about 560,000 distinct CDR3 sequences, and 15% to 20% of these were observed just once. The ten largest account for around 12% of the sample.

These data were also reused for a study on T cells in Graves' hyperthyroidism and ophthalmopathy.

Sequenced here: peripheral blood mononuclear cells (PBMCs), sampled at new diagnosis, from a patient treated with antithyroid drugs. The receptors shown here come from a man between 18 and 35 years old with Graves disease. Donor details come from another sample of the same person, matched by shared clones.

This clonotype was detected many times. The chain employs TRBV3-1 and TRBJ2-1; tentatively, D is TRBD1 (6 bases). The CDR3 loop spans 12 amino acids. Looked up from germline, CDR1 is LGHDT and CDR2 is YNNKEL (reference sequence). Trimming shortened V by 6 bases and J by 7 bases, and 10 bases separated the two germline ends. The CDR3 protein is CASRLQGNEQFF. For the CDR3, the DNA is TGTGCCAGCAGACTACAGGGAAATGAGCAGTTCTTC.

This clonotype was seen a handful of times. The chain uses TRBV18 and TRBJ2-4; D remains ambiguous. Germline V gene lookup returns CDR1 KGHSH and CDR2 LQKENI. The V and J ends lost 6 bases and 0 bases respectively, with 9 bases between them. The CDR3 has 14 residues. The CDR3: CASSLEIAKNIQYF. The CDR3 DNA reads as TGTGCCAGCTCCCTAGAAATAGCCAAAAACATTCAGTACTTC.

This chain uses TRBV7-2 with TRBJ2-5; 14 nucleotides align to TRBD2. The closer fit of TRBJ2-1 to the DNA end suggests the J call may be wrong. The CDR3 covers 15 residues. Germline V gene lookup returns CDR1 SGHTA and CDR2 FQGNSA. The CDR3 coding sequence is TGTGCCAGCAGCGAGACTAGCGGGAGGGCCGTAGGTCAGTTCTTC. The encoded protein is CASSETSGRAVGQFF.

This clonotype has a count of ten or more. The chain uses TRBV14 and TRBJ2-1; D is ambiguous. The CDR3 has 12 residues. Per the germline V gene, CDR1 is SGHDN and CDR2 is FVKESK. Deletions cut 1 base from V and 7 bases from J, with 5 bases between. CDR3 residues: CASSQARNEQFF. The CDR3 region has the DNA TGTGCCAGCAGCCAAGCTAGAAATGAGCAGTTCTTC.

This clonotype has at least ten counts. This chain connects TRBV7-3 to TRBJ2-1; 10 nucleotides agree with TRBD2. Germline lookup yields CDR1 SGHTA and CDR2 FQGTGA. Trimming took 6 bases from V and 9 from J; bases not matched to a gene: 8. The CDR3 length is 14 residues. In DNA, the CDR3 is TGTGCCAGCAGTTTTACTAGCGGGACTGGTGAGCAGTTCTTC. The encoded protein is CASSFTSGTGEQFF.

At least ten counts were recorded for this clonotype. The rearrangement links TRBV19 to TRBJ1-1, with 9 positions matching TRBD1. V trimming: 6 bases; J trimming: 4 bases; junction bases outside the gene matches: 6. There are 14 residues in the CDR3. The germline CDR1 and CDR2 sequences are LNHDA and SQIVND (reference sequence). The CDR3 loop reads CASSIMTGGTEAFF. The CDR3 DNA sequence: TGTGCCAGTAGCATCATGACAGGGGGCACTGAAGCTTTCTTT.

This sequence joins TRBV27 and TRBJ2-7, with 10 bases fitting TRBD2. V shed 2 bases and J 5 bases; nucleotides not matched to a gene: 12. This CDR3 contains 17 residues. The germline CDR1 and CDR2 sequences are MNHEY and SMNVEV (reference sequence). CDR3 sequence: CASSLVGSTSGSNEQYF. CDR3 coding DNA: TGTGCCAGCAGTTTAGTTGGGTCGACTAGCGGGTCCAACGAGCAGTACTTC.

The genes are TRBV4-2 and TRBJ2-1, with unresolved D. This CDR3 has 12 residues. Germline V lookup: CDR1 LGHNA, CDR2 YNFKEQ. The V end lost 0 bases, the J end lost 10 bases, and 7 bases lay between the germline ends. CDR3 amino acids: CASSQDFQEQFF. DNA of the CDR3: TGTGCCAGCAGCCAAGATTTCCAGGAGCAGTTCTTC.

This clonotype was found a few times. The V gene is TRBV30, the J gene TRBJ1-3; D ambiguous. The V end lost 3 bases, the J end lost 0 bases, and 15 bases lay between the germline ends. CDR3 length: 16 amino acids. The germline V gene has CDR1 GTSNPN and CDR2 SVGIG (reference sequence). Written as DNA, the CDR3 is TGTGCCTGGAGCGCTAAGGACTGGAGCTCTGGAAACACCATATATTTT. Its translation: CAWSAKDWSSGNTIYF. The variable domain in full, with the rest retrieved from reference TRBV30 and TRBJ1-3, is SQTIHQWPATLVQPVGSPLSLECTVEGTSNPNLYWYRQAAGRGLQLLFYSVGIGQISSEVPQNLSASRPQDRQFILSSKKLLLSDSGFYLCAWSAKDWSSGNTIYFGEGSWLTVV.

The V gene is TRBV5-6, the J gene TRBJ2-5, with TRBD2 as a possible D gene (6 bases). V was shortened by 5 bases and J by 4 bases, with 18 bases between the two germline ends. The CDR3 is made up of 15 amino acids. CDR1 is SGHDT, CDR2 YYEEEE, per germline. The CDR3 DNA sequence: TGTGCCAGCAGTTTCTCCGGGGAGGTAGGAGAGACCCAGTACTTC. Its translation is CASSFSGEVGETQYF.

This clonotype was seen a handful of times. V usage is TRBV18 and J usage is TRBJ2-7; possible D gene TRBD1, 6 bases. V was cut by 3 bases and J by 2 bases, with 14 bases left in between. Per the germline V gene, CDR1 is KGHSH and CDR2 is LQKENI. The CDR3 length is 15 residues. The CDR3 region is CASSPTGTLAYEQYF. In DNA form, the CDR3 reads TGTGCCAGCTCACCGACCGGGACACTTGCCTACGAGCAGTACTTC.

This clonotype appeared many times. This chain links TRBV12-3 or TRBV12-4 with TRBJ2-7; no clear D. This CDR3 has 12 amino acids. Trimming shortened V by 4 bases and J by 7 bases, and 11 bases separated the two germline ends. This chain's CDR3 is CASSSSLGEQYF. CDR3 in DNA: TGTGCCAGCAGTTCGAGTCTGGGGGAGCAGTACTTC.

This clonotype was picked up a small number of times. The rearrangement uses TRBV29-1 and TRBJ2-5; 10 bases map to TRBD2. Germline V gene lookup returns CDR1 SQVTM and CDR2 ANQGSEA. Trimming cost V 7 bases and J 7 bases; bases outside gene matches: 3. The CDR3 is made up of 11 amino acids. The CDR3 sequence: CSGASGGTQYF. CDR3 coding DNA: TGCAGCGGCGCTAGCGGGGGGACCCAGTACTTC.

J is TRBJ2-3 and V is TRBV6-2 or TRBV6-3; D is possibly TRBD1 (6 bases). Germline CDR1 reads MNHEY; CDR2 reads SVGEGT. The CDR3 sequence is 15 residues long. V was shortened by 6 bases and J by 2 bases, with 15 bases between the two germline ends. The DNA for the CDR3 is TGTGCCAGCAGATCCTGGGGGCTCTACACAGATACGCAGTATTTT. The encoded protein is CASRSWGLYTDTQYF.

This clonotype was seen many times. The chain combines TRBV11-2 with TRBJ2-7; tentatively, D is TRBD1 (7 bases). Trimming pared 1 base from V and 3 bases from J, leaving 13 bases between. This CDR3 contains 15 residues. CDR1 and CDR2 (germline): SGHAT, FQNNGV. The CDR3 DNA sequence: TGTGCCAGCAGCTTAGCCCCCAGGGGGGACTACGAGCAGTACTTC. Amino acid sequence: CASSLAPRGDYEQYF.

The sample holds many counts of this clonotype. The chain is built from TRBV5-5 and TRBJ2-5; 7 nucleotides agree with TRBD2. The germline V gene has CDR1 SGHKS and CDR2 YYEKEE (reference sequence). The CDR3 contains 14 residues. Trimming removed 4 bases from V and 4 bases from J; junction bases left unmatched: 7. The CDR3 region has the DNA TGTGCCAGCAGCCTCCTAACGGGAGGAGAGACCCAGTACTTC. It translates to CASSLLTGGETQYF. Full variable domain (outside the CDR3, taken from reference TRBV5-5 and TRBJ2-5): DAGVTQSPTHLIKTRGQQVTLRCSPISGHKSVSWYQQVLGQGPQFIFQYYEKEERGRGNFPDRFSARQFPNYSSELNVNALLLGDSALYLCASSLLTGGETQYFGPGTRLLVL.

This clonotype was observed at least ten times. The chain couples TRBV12-3 or TRBV12-4 to TRBJ2-1, with D perhaps TRBD1 (6 bases). V lost 7 bases and J 10 bases, leaving 23 bases between the germline ends. This CDR3 has 15 residues. The CDR3 region is CASTPSWAQGWEQFF. CDR3 in DNA: TGTGCCAGCACCCCATCTTGGGCCCAGGGGTGGGAGCAGTTCTTC.

The table lists this clonotype with many counts. The chain carries TRBV12-3 or TRBV12-4 and TRBJ2-3, with 9 positions matching TRBD1. This CDR3 contains 15 residues. The trim removed 6 bases at V and 3 bases at J, leaving 7 bases unmatched. The CDR3 here is CASSATGGVTDTQYF. The CDR3 bases are TGTGCCAGCAGCGCGACAGGGGGGGTGACAGATACGCAGTATTTT.

In this sample, this clonotype turned up a few times. V is TRBV7-9 and J is TRBJ1-1; no reliable D call. The V end lost 1 base, the J end lost 6 bases, and 9 bases lay between the germline ends. Germline CDR1 SEHNR, CDR2 FQNEAQ (reference sequence). The CDR3 sequence is 13 residues long. DNA of the CDR3: TGTGCCAGCAGCTTAGGGGGTACCGCTGAAGCTTTCTTT. It specifies CASSLGGTAEAFF.

This clonotype was found many times. The chain uses TRBV9 and TRBJ1-1; no clear D. Germline CDR1 SGDLS, CDR2 YYNGEE. The CDR3 is 15 amino acids. V was cut by 0 bases and J by 0 bases, with 9 bases left in between. DNA of the CDR3: TGTGCCAGCAGCGTAGAACGCGGGATGAACACTGAAGCTTTCTTT. The encoded protein is CASSVERGMNTEAFF.

This clonotype came up many times. This chain connects TRBV28 to TRBJ2-1, with 7 bases fitting TRBD2. The germline gives CDR1 MDHEN, CDR2 SYDVKM. V lost 5 bases and J lost 6; bases outside the gene matches: 10. This CDR3 comprises 15 residues. The CDR3 DNA sequence: TGTGCCAGCAGTAGACTAGCATATGAGGGCAATGAGCAGTTCTTC. Translation: CASSRLAYEGNEQFF.

The chain recombines TRBV20-1 with TRBJ1-3; 10 bases match TRBD1. This CDR3 is 13 amino acids long. The germline V gene has CDR1 DFQATT and CDR2 SNEGSKA (reference sequence). With V trimmed by 5 bases and J by 5 bases, 3 bases remained unmatched. The CDR3 DNA reads as TGCAGTGCTCTGACAGGGGGCCGAAACACCATATATTTT. It encodes CSALTGGRNTIYF.

V usage is TRBV5-1 and J usage is TRBJ2-1, with 9 bases fitting TRBD2. With V trimmed by 0 bases and J by 14 bases, 6 bases remained unmatched. The CDR3 totals 13 residues. CDR1 and CDR2 (germline): SGHRS, YFSETQ. The chain's CDR3 is CASSLDPGLAKFF. As DNA, the CDR3 is TGCGCCAGCAGCTTGGATCCCGGACTAGCGAAGTTCTTC.

At least ten counts were recorded for this clonotype. The V call is TRBV27, the J call TRBJ2-3; 8 bases match TRBD1. The germline CDR1 and CDR2 sequences are MNHEY and SMNVEV (reference sequence). Losses at the gene ends were 10 bases for V and 5 bases for J; bases not matched to a gene: 8. This CDR3 has 13 residues. The CDR3 region has the DNA TGTGCCACCAATGACAGGGGTGGAGATACGCAGTATTTT. It yields the protein CATNDRGGDTQYF.

This clonotype was seen many times. The chain links TRBV20-1 to TRBJ1-1; D might be TRBD1 (5 bases). The length of the CDR3 is 13 residues. The germline CDR1 and CDR2 sequences are DFQATT and SNEGSKA (reference sequence). V lost 3 bases and J 0 bases, leaving 8 bases between the germline ends. The CDR3 coding sequence is TGCAGTGCTAGGGGGGGGATGAACACTGAAGCTTTCTTT. Its translation: CSARGGMNTEAFF.

This clonotype was detected ten times or more. The CDR3 here is CASSPHGGNTEAFF. CDR3 sequence (DNA): TGTGCCAGCAGCCCCCACGGAGGGAACACTGAAGCTTTCTTT. The chain carries TRBV12-3 or TRBV12-4 and TRBJ1-1; no clear D gene. This CDR3 spans 14 amino acids. Trimming removed 6 bases from V and 1 base from J, with 12 bases in between.